This is a list of T cell receptor beta chains from one sample in a study of PD-L1 blockade in urothelial cancer. The table came from immunoSEQ multiplex PCR; TCRdb's copy has only in-frame clones and leaves some out. This sample yields about 110,000 clones, of which 70% to 85% are seen a single time; 2% to 2.5% belongs to the top ten. This specimen consisted of PBMCs, obtained around atezolizumab (anti-PD-L1) treatment. Every receptor here comes from a man aged 45 to 65 with urothelial cancer. Each CDR3 is given with its conserved first and last residue. The D gene is left open where the match is weak. A row's size may be missing; if present it is once, few, many or a size class.

v_gene	d_gene	j_gene	abundance	CDR3nt	CDR3aa
TRBV5-1	-	TRBJ2-7	-	TGCGCCAGCAGCTTGGGGGAGCGCGGCTACGAGCAGTACTTC	CASSLGERGYEQYF
TRBV4-2	-	TRBJ2-7	-	TGTGCCAGCAGCCCACGACAGAGCTCCTACGAGCAGTACTTC	CASSPRQSSYEQYF
TRBV6-5	-	TRBJ2-1	-	TGTGCCAGCAGTTACCCCACTGGTGAGCAGTTCTTC	CASSYPTGEQFF
TRBV13	TRBD1	TRBJ1-2	once	TGTGCCAGCAGCTTCCTCGGACAGGGTTGGGGTGGGGCTCCTGGCTACACCTTC	CASSFLGQGWGGAPGYTF
TRBV29-1	-	TRBJ1-2	once	TGCAGCGTTCTGGACAGAAATAACTATGGCTACACCTTC	CSVLDRNNYGYTF
TRBV5-4	-	TRBJ2-1	-	TGTGCCAGCAGCTCACTCAGGGACACCTACAATGAGCAGTTCTTC	CASSSLRDTYNEQFF
TRBV9	-	TRBJ2-2	-	TGTGCCAGCAGGGGGCGCGGAAACACCGGGGAGCTGTTTTTT	CASRGRGNTGELFF
TRBV14	TRBD1	TRBJ2-7	once	TGTGCCAGCAGCCAAGCTGGGGCCTGGGACAGGGGGACCCATGAGCAGTACTTC	CASSQAGAWDRGTHEQYF
TRBV13	-	TRBJ2-7	-	TGTGCCAGCAGCGTAGGACAGTCGTACGAGCAGTACTTC	CASSVGQSYEQYF
TRBV11-3	-	TRBJ2-2	-	TGTGCCAGCAGCTTTTCGCGGACCGGGGAGCTGTTTTTT	CASSFSRTGELFF
TRBV5-1	TRBD2	TRBJ2-7	-	TGCGCCAGCACCATTGTAGCGGGCTCCTACGAGCAGTACTTC	CASTIVAGSYEQYF
TRBV28	TRBD1	TRBJ2-7	-	TGTGCCAGCAGAGAAGGACAGGAGAAATACGAGCAGTACTTC	CASREGQEKYEQYF
TRBV7-9	-	TRBJ1-3	-	TGTGCCAGCATCCACCGGGGAGGTGGAAACACCATATATTTT	CASIHRGGGNTIYF
TRBV18	-	TRBJ1-2	-	TGTGCCAGCTCAACGACCATAGGAGGATGGGGCTACACCTTC	CASSTTIGGWGYTF
TRBV4-1	TRBD2	TRBJ2-3	-	TGCGCCAGCAGCGAAGCGGGAGCGGATACGCAGTATTTT	CASSEAGADTQYF
TRBV7-2	TRBD2	TRBJ2-1	-	TGTGCCAGCAGCTTTCAACTAGCGCTAAGCTCCTACAATGAGCAGTTCTTC	CASSFQLALSSYNEQFF
TRBV7-2	-	TRBJ1-1	-	TGTGCCAGCAGCGGGGGGTGGGAGAACACTGAAGCTTTCTTT	CASSGGWENTEAFF
TRBV9	-	TRBJ2-6	-	TGTGCCAGCAGCGCTAGTACTGGGGCCAACGTCCTGACTTTC	CASSASTGANVLTF
TRBV30	-	TRBJ2-5	-	TGTGCCTGGAGAGATAGAGAGACCCAGTACTTC	CAWRDRETQYF
TRBV4-2	-	TRBJ2-1	-	TGTGCCAGCAGCCAAGATCTACAACTAGCTGGAAGAAATGAGCAGTTCTTC	CASSQDLQLAGRNEQFF
TRBV19	TRBD1	TRBJ2-7	-	TGTGCCAGTAGTATCTTCCAGGGGGCCCACGAGCAGTACTTC	CASSIFQGAHEQYF
TRBV6-5	-	TRBJ1-2	-	TGTGCCAGCACCTCAGGGTGGGCAGGGGAGAGAAGGTACACCTTC	CASTSGWAGERRYTF
TRBV7-9	-	TRBJ2-4	once	TGTGCCAGCAGCTTGGAGCTCGGACTAGCCAAAAACATTCAGTACTTC	CASSLELGLAKNIQYF
TRBV19	-	TRBJ1-1	-	TGTGCCAGTAGTATCCCAGGCCCAGCTTTCTTT	CASSIPGPAFF
TRBV7-9	-	TRBJ1-5	-	TGTGCCAGCAGCTCGGACACGAATCAGCCCCAGCATTTT	CASSSDTNQPQHF
TRBV5-5	TRBD2	TRBJ2-1	-	TGTGCCAGCAGCTTGGACTGGTTAGGGACTAGCGATGCGAATGAGCAGTTCTTC	CASSLDWLGTSDANEQFF
TRBV28	-	TRBJ1-4	-	TGTGCCAGCAGTTTAACAGGCCGAAGAAAACTGTTTTTT	CASSLTGRRKLFF
TRBV11-2	TRBD1	TRBJ2-3	few	TGTGCCAGCAGCTCCGCCGGGACAGGGAGCGCAGATACGCAGTATTTT	CASSSAGTGSADTQYF
TRBV28	-	TRBJ2-4	once	TGTGCCAGCAGCGATCTAGCGTCCCTTGACATTCAGTACTTC	CASSDLASLDIQYF
TRBV7-9	TRBD1	TRBJ2-7	-	TGTGCCAGCAGCTTAGCTGGGACAGGGGGCGAGCAGTACTTC	CASSLAGTGGEQYF
TRBV5-8	-	TRBJ2-3	once	TGTGCCAGCAGCTTGCTCGGTCCTGGGTATTTT	CASSLLGPGYF
TRBV28	-	TRBJ2-1	-	TGTGCCAGCAGTTCCAGGAACAATGAGCAGTTCTTC	CASSSRNNEQFF
TRBV7-2	-	TRBJ1-1	once	TGTGCCAGCAGCTTGGTCCCTGGCAGGGGAGGGAGGGCTTTCTTT	CASSLVPGRGGRAFF
TRBV6-1	TRBD1	TRBJ2-7	-	TGTGCCAGCAGACCGACAGGGGGCGCCTACGAGCAGTACTTC	CASRPTGGAYEQYF
TRBV28	-	TRBJ2-7	-	TGTGCCAGCAGTTTTGGCCAGTCCTACGAGCAGTACTTC	CASSFGQSYEQYF
TRBV27	TRBD1	TRBJ2-7	-	TGTGCCAGCAGTCCGCTGGACAGGGCTGGAGAGCAGTACTTC	CASSPLDRAGEQYF
TRBV19	-	TRBJ2-7	once	TGTGCCAGTAGTATCGCAGGAGGATCCTCCTACGAGCAGTACTTC	CASSIAGGSSYEQYF
TRBV4-1	TRBD1	TRBJ1-1	few	TGCGCCAGCAGCCGAGGGGGCACCACTGAAGCTTTCTTT	CASSRGGTTEAFF
TRBV7-3	-	TRBJ2-3	-	TGTGCCAGCAGCATCGGTGGGGCCACAGATACGCAGTATTTT	CASSIGGATDTQYF
TRBV5-1	TRBD2	TRBJ2-5	-	TGCGCCAGCAGCCTTGGACTAGCGGGGGACCTACGCCAAGAGACCCAGTACTTC	CASSLGLAGDLRQETQYF
TRBV7-8	-	TRBJ1-6	-	TGTGCCAGCAGCTTAGGGGGGCGATCACCCCTCCACTTT	CASSLGGRSPLHF
TRBV6-7	-	TRBJ2-3	-	TGTGCCAGCAGTTACTCGCCGGCAGGGGTAAGCACAGATACGCAGTATTTT	CASSYSPAGVSTDTQYF
TRBV30	-	TRBJ2-4	-	TGTGCCTGGAGTAGACTAGACTCCAAAAACATTCAGTACTTC	CAWSRLDSKNIQYF
TRBV7-5	-	TRBJ2-1	-	TGTGCCAGAAGCTTACTAGCGGGGGTCTATGAGCAGTTCTTC	CARSLLAGVYEQFF
TRBV28	TRBD1	TRBJ2-7	-	TGTGCCAGCAGTGAGTACAGGGGGAAGGTTGACGAGCAGTACTTC	CASSEYRGKVDEQYF
TRBV28	-	TRBJ1-5	-	TGTGCCAGCAGTCCGGGACATACCAGGGCCAATCAGCCCCAGCATTTT	CASSPGHTRANQPQHF
TRBV9	-	TRBJ1-2	-	TGTGCCAGCAGCGTAGGAGGGCCCGGGACACTTGCTAACTATGGCTACACCTTC	CASSVGGPGTLANYGYTF
TRBV10-2	TRBD1	TRBJ2-3	-	TGCGCCAGCCGGTACAGGGGAAGGATAGATACGCAGTATTTT	CASRYRGRIDTQYF
TRBV30	-	TRBJ2-5	-	TGTGCCTGGAGTAGAGGGAGGACGGGGCAAGAGACCCAGTACTTC	CAWSRGRTGQETQYF
TRBV21-1	-	TRBJ1-2	-	TGTGCCAGCAGCGGGCAAGGTCGGCGGGGACCTCTCAATGGCTACACCTTC	CASSGQGRRGPLNGYTF
TRBV28	TRBD2	TRBJ2-7	-	TGTGCCAGCAGTCGGACTAGCCGCGAGCAGTACTTC	CASSRTSREQYF
TRBV10-3	-	TRBJ2-7	-	TGTGCCATCAGTCCGGGTCCTTTTCTCGAGCAGTACTTC	CAISPGPFLEQYF
TRBV4-1	TRBD1	TRBJ1-2	-	TGCGCCAGCAGCCAGACAGGGAGAGGTGGCTACACCTTC	CASSQTGRGGYTF
TRBV6-6	TRBD2	TRBJ2-3	-	TGTGCCAGCAGTTACGAGGGACTAGCATTAGATACGCAGTATTTT	CASSYEGLALDTQYF
TRBV6-5	TRBD1	TRBJ2-5	-	TGTGCCAGCAGTAGGACAGGGAAAGAGACCCAGTACTTC	CASSRTGKETQYF
TRBV6-1	TRBD2	TRBJ2-6	-	TGTGCCAGCAGTGAACGGTTAGCGGGAGGTCCAGGGGCCAACGTCCTGACTTTC	CASSERLAGGPGANVLTF
TRBV28	-	TRBJ1-2	-	TGTGCCAGCAGTTTAGAATGGAGGGGTGGCTACACCTTC	CASSLEWRGGYTF
TRBV7-9	TRBD1	TRBJ1-4	once	TGTGCCAGCAGCCCGGGACAGGGAGGCGAAAAACTGTTTTTT	CASSPGQGGEKLFF
TRBV7-8	TRBD1	TRBJ2-1	-	TGTGCCAGCAGCCTCGGACCTCGGACAGGGCTTTACAATGAGCAGTTCTTC	CASSLGPRTGLYNEQFF
TRBV19	TRBD2	TRBJ2-1	-	TGTGCCAGCAGACTAGCGGGAGGCTACAATGAGCAGTTCTTC	CASRLAGGYNEQFF